This TCR beta chain was obtained from a study of blood T cells in healthy people across ages. It was approximately 9 milliliters of peripheral blood that were drawn from each donor. PCR was performed a second time for about 7 to 12 cycles using a sample-barcoded 5' primer and a J-beta primer mix. Via MiXCR, TCRdb re-called the 5' RACE reads, giving one row per CDR3 protein. The sample includes roughly 700,000 distinct CDR3 sequences, about half seen only once; the top ten take under 35%. This clonotype has just a few counts. Its cognate antigen is unknown. The trim removed 4 bases at V and 10 bases at J, leaving 14 bases unmatched. Germline V gene data show CDR1 as SGHAT and CDR2 as FQDESV (reference sequence). The CDR3 has 17 residues. General observations from the study: In these data, TCR beta diversity tracked strongly with naive T cell percentage. From one million sequenced T cells, diversity estimates were lower bounds.

The V call is TRBV11-1, the J call TRBJ2-1, with 12 nucleotides matching TRBD2. This TCR derives from a woman aged 60-70 years in good health. What was sequenced was blood. The CDR3 is CASSSASGRATAGEQFF. The CDR3 nucleotides are TGTGCCAGCAGCTCAGCTAGCGGGAGGGCCACCGCGGGCGAGCAGTTCTTC.